The sequence of this T cell receptor (beta chain) was determined in a study of CD8 T cells in Susac syndrome. CDR3 size: 14 residues. The V gene lost 3 bases and the J gene lost 2 bases, with 12 bases spanning the gap. CDR1 and CDR2 (germline): SGHRS, YFSETQ. This clonotype was seen more than once but under ten times. After extraction with the RNeasy kit, 0.5 to 1 ug of the RNA was reverse transcribed using random hexamers. TCRdb re-called the immunoSEQ multiplex PCR reads with MiXCR, one entry per CDR3 protein. The profile shows approximately 100,000 distinct CDR3 sequences, about 93% of them singletons. CD8+ and CD4+ T cells from blood underwent TCR beta sequencing.

This chain connects TRBV5-1 to TRBJ2-7, with a weak D call TRBD1 (6 bases). Sequenced sample: CD4+ T cells from PBMCs. This TCR derives from a human donor in good health. CDR3 sequence reads: CASSWTTGTYEQYF. The DNA of the CDR3 is TGCGCCAGCAGCTGGACGACAGGCACCTACGAGCAGTACTTC.